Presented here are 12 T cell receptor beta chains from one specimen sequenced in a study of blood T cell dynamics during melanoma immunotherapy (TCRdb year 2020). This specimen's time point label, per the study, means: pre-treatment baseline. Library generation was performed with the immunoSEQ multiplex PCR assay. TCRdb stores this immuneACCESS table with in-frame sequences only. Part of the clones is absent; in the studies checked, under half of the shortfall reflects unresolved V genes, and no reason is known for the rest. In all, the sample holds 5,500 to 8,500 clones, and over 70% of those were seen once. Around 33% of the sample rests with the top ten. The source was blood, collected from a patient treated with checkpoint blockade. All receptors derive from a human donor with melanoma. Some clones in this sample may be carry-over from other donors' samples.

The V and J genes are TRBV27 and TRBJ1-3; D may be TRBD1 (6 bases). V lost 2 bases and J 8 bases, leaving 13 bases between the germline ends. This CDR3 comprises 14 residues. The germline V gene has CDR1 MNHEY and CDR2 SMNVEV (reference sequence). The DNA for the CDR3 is TGTGCCAGCAGTTTAACGGCAGGGGTCGACACCATATATTTT. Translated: CASSLTAGVDTIYF.

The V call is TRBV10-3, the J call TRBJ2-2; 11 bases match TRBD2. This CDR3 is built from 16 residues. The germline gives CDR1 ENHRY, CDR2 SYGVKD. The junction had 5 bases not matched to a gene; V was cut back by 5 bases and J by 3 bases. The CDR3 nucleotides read TGTGCCATCAGTCTCGGACTAGCGGGTCACACCGGGGAGCTGTTTTTT. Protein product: CAISLGLAGHTGELFF.

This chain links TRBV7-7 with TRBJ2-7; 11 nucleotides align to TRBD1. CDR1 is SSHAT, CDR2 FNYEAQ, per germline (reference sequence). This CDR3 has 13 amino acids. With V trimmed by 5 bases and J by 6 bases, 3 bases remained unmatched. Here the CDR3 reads CASSTGQGAEQYF. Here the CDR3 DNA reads TGTGCCAGCAGCACCGGACAGGGGGCCGAGCAGTACTTC. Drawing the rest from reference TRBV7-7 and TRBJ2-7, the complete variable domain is GAGVSQSPRYKVTKRGQDVTLRCDPISSHATLYWYQQALGQGPEFLTYFNYEAQPDKSGLPSDRFSAERPEGSISTLTIQRTEQRDSAMYRCASSTGQGAEQYFGPGTRLTVT.

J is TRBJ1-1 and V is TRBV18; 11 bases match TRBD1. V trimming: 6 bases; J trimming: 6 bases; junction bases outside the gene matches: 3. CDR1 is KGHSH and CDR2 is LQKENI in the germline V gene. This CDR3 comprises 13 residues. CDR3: CASSPGQGAEAFF. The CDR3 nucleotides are TGTGCCAGCTCTCCGGGACAGGGGGCTGAAGCTTTCTTT.

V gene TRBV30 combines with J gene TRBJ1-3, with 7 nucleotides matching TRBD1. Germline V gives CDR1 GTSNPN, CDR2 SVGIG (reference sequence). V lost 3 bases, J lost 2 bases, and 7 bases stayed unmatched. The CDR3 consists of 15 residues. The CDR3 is CAWRRDRAPGNTIYF. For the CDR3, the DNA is TGTGCCTGGAGGCGCGACAGGGCTCCTGGAAACACCATATATTTT.

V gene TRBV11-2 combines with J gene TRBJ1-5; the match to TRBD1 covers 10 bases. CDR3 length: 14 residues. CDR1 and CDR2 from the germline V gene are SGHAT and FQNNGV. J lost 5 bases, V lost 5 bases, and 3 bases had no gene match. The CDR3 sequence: CASSRGTGDQPQHF. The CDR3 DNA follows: TGTGCCAGCAGCCGAGGGACAGGGGATCAGCCCCAGCATTTT. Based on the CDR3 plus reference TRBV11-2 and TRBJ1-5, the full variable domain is EAGVAQSPRYKIIEKRQSVAFWCNPISGHATLYWYQQILGQGPKLLIQFQNNGVVDDSQLPKDRFSAERLKGVDSTLKIQPAKLEDSAVYLCASSRGTGDQPQHFGDGTRLSIL.

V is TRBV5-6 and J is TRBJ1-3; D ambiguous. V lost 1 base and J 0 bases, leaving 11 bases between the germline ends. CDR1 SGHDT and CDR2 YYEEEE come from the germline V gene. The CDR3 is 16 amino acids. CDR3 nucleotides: TGTGCCAGCAGCTTGTCAGGCCTAAACTCTGGAAACACCATATATTTT. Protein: CASSLSGLNSGNTIYF.

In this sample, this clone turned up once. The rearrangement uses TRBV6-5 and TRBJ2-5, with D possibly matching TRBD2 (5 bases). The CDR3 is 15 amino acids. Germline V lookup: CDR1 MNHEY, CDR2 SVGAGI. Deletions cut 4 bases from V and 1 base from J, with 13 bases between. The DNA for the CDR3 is TGTGCCAGCAGTTCAACACGCGGGCCCCAAGAGACCCAGTACTTC. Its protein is CASSSTRGPQETQYF.

The CDR3 is CASSLGQASSPLHF. CDR3 DNA: TGTGCCAGCAGTCTGGGACAGGCAAGTTCACCCCTCCACTTT. V usage is TRBV28 and J usage is TRBJ1-6; 8 bases fit TRBD1. Trimming cost V 5 bases and J 9 bases; bases outside gene matches: 6. Germline V gene data show CDR1 as MDHEN and CDR2 as SYDVKM. The CDR3 contains 14 residues.

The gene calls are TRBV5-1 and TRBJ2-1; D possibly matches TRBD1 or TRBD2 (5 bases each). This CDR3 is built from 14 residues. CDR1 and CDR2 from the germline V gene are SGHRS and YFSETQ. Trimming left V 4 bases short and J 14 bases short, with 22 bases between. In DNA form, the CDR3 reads TGCGCCAGCAGCCCCTGGGACCAAACAATGAGGGAGTTCTTC. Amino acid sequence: CASSPWDQTMREFF. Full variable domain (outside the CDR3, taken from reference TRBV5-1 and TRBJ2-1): KAGVTQTPRYLIKTRGQQVTLSCSPISGHRSVSWYQQTPGQGLQFLFEYFSETQRNKGNFPGRFSGRQFSNSRSEMNVSTLELGDSALYLCASSPWDQTMREFFGPGTRLTVL.

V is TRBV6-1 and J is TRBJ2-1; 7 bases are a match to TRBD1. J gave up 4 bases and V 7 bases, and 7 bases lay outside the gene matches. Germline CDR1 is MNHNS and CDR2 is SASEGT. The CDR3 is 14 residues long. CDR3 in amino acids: CASTTGTEYNEQFF. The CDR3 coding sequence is TGTGCCAGCACAACCGGGACAGAGTACAATGAGCAGTTCTTC.

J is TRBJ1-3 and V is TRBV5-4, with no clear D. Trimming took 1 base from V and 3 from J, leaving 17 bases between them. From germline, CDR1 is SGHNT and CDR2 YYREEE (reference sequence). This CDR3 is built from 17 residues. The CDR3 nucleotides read TGTGCCAGCAGCTTGAGGCCTCCCGGTCCGGTTGGAAACACCATATATTTT. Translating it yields CASSLRPPGPVGNTIYF.